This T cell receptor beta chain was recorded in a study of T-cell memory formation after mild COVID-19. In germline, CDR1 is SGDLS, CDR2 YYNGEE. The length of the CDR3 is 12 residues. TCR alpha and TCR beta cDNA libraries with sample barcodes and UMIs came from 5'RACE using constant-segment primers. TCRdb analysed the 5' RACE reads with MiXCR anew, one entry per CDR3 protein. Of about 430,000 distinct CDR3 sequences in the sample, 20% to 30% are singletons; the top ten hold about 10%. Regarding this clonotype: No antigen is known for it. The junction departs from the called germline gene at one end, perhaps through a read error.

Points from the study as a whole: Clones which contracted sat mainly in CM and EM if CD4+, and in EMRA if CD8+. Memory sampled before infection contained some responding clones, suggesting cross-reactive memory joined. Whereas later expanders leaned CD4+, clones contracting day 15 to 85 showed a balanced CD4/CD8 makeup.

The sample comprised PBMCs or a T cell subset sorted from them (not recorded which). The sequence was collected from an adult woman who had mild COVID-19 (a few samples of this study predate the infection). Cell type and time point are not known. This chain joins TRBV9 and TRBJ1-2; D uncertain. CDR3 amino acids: CASSGRRYGCTF. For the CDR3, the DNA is TGTGCCAGCAGCGGGAGGAGATATGGCTGCACCTTC.